The entry below describes one TCR beta chain. TCRdb keeps only in-frame clones here, not all; method: immunoSEQ multiplex PCR. Altogether hundreds of thousands of clones are present, 80% to 90% being singletons, with the ten largest covering around 1.1%. These data originate in a study of blood T cell repertoires in COVID-19. Participants were aged about 18 to 89 years from around 25 US areas. Cohort assignment relied on participant-reported clinical history. What the recovered Cohort 3 donors had was two negative PCRs, clearance, or symptom resolution. In germline, CDR1 is LNHDA, CDR2 SQIVND (reference sequence). The germline V and J ends were trimmed by 3 bases and 4 bases, with 15 bases remaining between them. The CDR3 totals 15 residues.

The chain couples TRBV19 to TRBJ2-5; perhaps TRBD1 as D (6 bases). Sequencing input: PBMCs or T cells enriched from blood (not recorded which). The TCR was taken from a man aged 25-40 years who had recovered from COVID-19. The CDR3 region has the DNA TGTGCCAGTAGTATGAGTTTGGGGGCCGCAGAGACCCAGTACTTC. This translates into CASSMSLGAAETQYF. The full variable domain, with the rest looked up from reference TRBV19 and TRBJ2-5, is DGGITQSPKYLFRKEGQNVTLSCEQNLNHDAMYWYRQDPGQGLRLIYYSQIVNDFQKGDIAEGYSVSREKKESFPLTVTSAQKNPTAFYLCASSMSLGAAETQYFGPGTRLLVL.